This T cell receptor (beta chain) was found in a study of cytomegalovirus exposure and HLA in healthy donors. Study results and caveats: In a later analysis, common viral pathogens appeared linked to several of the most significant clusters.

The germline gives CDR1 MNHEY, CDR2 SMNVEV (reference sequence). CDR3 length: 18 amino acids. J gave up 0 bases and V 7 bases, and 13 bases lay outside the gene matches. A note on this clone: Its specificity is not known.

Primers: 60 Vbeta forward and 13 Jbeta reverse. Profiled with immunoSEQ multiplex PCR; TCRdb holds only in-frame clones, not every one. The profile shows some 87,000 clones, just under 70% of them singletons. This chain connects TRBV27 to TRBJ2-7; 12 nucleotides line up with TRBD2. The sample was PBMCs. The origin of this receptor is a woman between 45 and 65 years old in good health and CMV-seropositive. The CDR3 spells CASTGRLAGAPSSYEQYF. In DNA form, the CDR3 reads TGTGCCAGCACCGGAAGACTAGCGGGAGCCCCTTCCTCCTACGAGCAGTACTTC.